The present T cell receptor (beta chain) was sequenced within a study of blood T cell repertoires in COVID-19. Overall study context: Specimens from acute and convalescent COVID-19 originated in the United States, Italy and Spain. PBMCs, B-cell-depleted T cells, or T cells provided the cDNA or gDNA that made up the material.

In the study's own analysis: For nucleated cells, counts were estimated from reference gene primer amplification. Some clones are missing from TCRdb's copy, which holds only in-frame ones; the method was immunoSEQ multiplex PCR. V and J calls plus clone size are reproduced from that table; the DNA served to infer D and trimming. The sample has around 63,000 clones; more than 80% are singletons. With 3 bases removed from V and 3 bases from J, the gap between germline ends came to 15 bases. Germline values: CDR1 SGHNT, CDR2 YYREEE (reference sequence). The CDR3 extends over 15 amino acids. The receptor comes from a woman between 55 and 75 years old with COVID-19, enrolled during active disease. Sequencing was done on a sample of peripheral blood. The V gene is TRBV5-4, the J gene TRBJ2-5; possibly TRBD2 for D (6 bases). The CDR3 loop reads CASSSGGERKETQYF. The CDR3 coding sequence is TGTGCCAGCAGCTCAGGAGGGGAGAGGAAAGAGACCCAGTACTTC.